Described below is a single TCR beta chain sequence and its context. Its target is not known. This specimen belongs to a study of shared clonotypes between healthy human individuals. Study details: Sampling drew on donors who were a couple of women and a few men aged 18 to 49. Study-level findings and limits: Naive CD4 clonotype sharing across a few donors was about 5%. In general, naive subsets displayed greater estimated richness than memory subsets did. Sampling involved blood alone; tissue repertoires likely differ.

Terminally differentiated effector memory CD45RA+ cells were excluded from the naive CD8 cells, which were CD45RO-negative and positively selected for CCR7. This table comes from immunoSEQ multiplex PCR, and its TCRdb copy is limited to in-frame clones, with some not included. The sample gives 1.5 million to 2.5 million clones, approximately 94% of which show up once; 0.95% to 1.5% is in the top ten. Trimming cost V 1 base and J 8 bases; bases outside gene matches: 9. Looked up from germline, CDR1 is SGDLS and CDR2 is YYNGEE. The CDR3 loop spans 15 amino acids. Input material: naive CD8+ T cells sorted from blood. The sequence was collected from a man aged 18 to 30 in good health. The chain links TRBV9 to TRBJ1-2; 9 bases are shared with TRBD1. In DNA form, the CDR3 reads TGTGCCAGCAGCGTATCGGACAGGGGCTGGGGAGGCTACACCTTC. This sequence encodes CASSVSDRGWGGYTF. Using reference TRBV9 and TRBJ1-2 for the parts outside the CDR3, the full variable domain is DSGVTQTPKHLITATGQRVTLRCSPRSGDLSVYWYQQSLDQGLQFLIQYYNGEERAKGNILERFSAQQFPDLHSELNLSSLELGDSALYFCASSVSDRGWGGYTFGSGTRLTVV.